The 24 T cell receptor beta chains presented below share a single source sample, sequenced in a study of neurological immune-mediated disorders. TCRdb reprocessed the 5' RACE reads via MiXCR and lists one record per CDR3 protein. The sample shows about 79,000 distinct CDR3 sequences, over 12% of them seen only once. Sequences were obtained from PBMCs. These receptor sequences come from a woman in her forties or fifties in good health.

This clonotype showed up many times. This chain links TRBV7-2 with TRBJ2-7; no reliable D call. Germline assignment: CDR1 SGHTA and CDR2 FQGNSA. The V end lost 3 bases, the J end lost 6 bases, and 9 bases lay between the germline ends. CDR3 length: 12 amino acids. CDR3 residues: CASSFEAGEQYF. DNA of the CDR3: TGTGCCAGCAGCTTTGAGGCTGGCGAGCAGTACTTC. The whole variable domain, filled in from reference TRBV7-2 and TRBJ2-7, reads GAGVSQSPSNKVTEKGKDVELRCDPISGHTALYWYRQSLGQGLEFLIYFQGNSAPDKSGLPSDRFSAERTGGSVSTLTIQRTQQEDSAVYLCASSFEAGEQYFGPGTRLTVT.

This clonotype was observed many times. The chain links TRBV2 to TRBJ2-2; D unclear. The V and J ends lost 6 bases and 5 bases respectively, with 13 bases between them. CDR3 size: 14 residues. Germline V gene sequence: CDR1 SNHLY, CDR2 FYNNEI. CDR3 residues: CASSGLVGTGELFF. CDR3 bases: TGTGCCAGCAGCGGGCTAGTTGGAACCGGGGAGCTGTTTTTT.

This clonotype was counted many times. The V gene is TRBV5-1, the J gene TRBJ1-6; D gene unclear. Germline assignment: CDR1 SGHRS and CDR2 YFSETQ. V shed 0 bases and J shed 7 bases, with 8 bases lying between them. There are 14 residues in the CDR3. CDR3 loop: CASSLGDMNSPLHF. In nucleotides, the CDR3 is TGCGCCAGCAGCTTGGGAGACATGAATTCACCCCTCCACTTT. Drawing the rest from reference TRBV5-1 and TRBJ1-6, the complete variable domain is KAGVTQTPRYLIKTRGQQVTLSCSPISGHRSVSWYQQTPGQGLQFLFEYFSETQRNKGNFPGRFSGRQFSNSRSEMNVSTLELGDSALYLCASSLGDMNSPLHFGNGTRLTVT.

This clonotype occurred many times. The J gene is TRBJ2-5, the V gene TRBV6-6, with 16 bases fitting TRBD2. The junction had 0 bases not matched to a gene; V was cut back by 5 bases and J by 0 bases. Germline V CDR1 and CDR2: MNHNY, SVGAGI (reference sequence). This CDR3 contains 16 residues. Written as DNA, the CDR3 is TGTGCCAGCAGTGGGACTAGCGGGGGGGACCAAGAGACCCAGTACTTC. Its protein product is CASSGTSGGDQETQYF.

In the case of this clonotype: The germline gene is not matched at one end of the junction; a read error may be the cause. The chain has TRBV5-1 and TRBJ2-3; TRBD1 matches at 9 bases. CDR1 SGHRS and CDR2 YFSETQ come from the germline V gene. The CDR3 is 13 residues long. CDR3 coding DNA: TGCGCCAGCAGCTTACAGGGGGCGGATAGGCAGTATTTT. It translates to CASSLQGADRQYF.

The rearrangement joins TRBV28 to TRBJ2-2; no clear D. Deletions cut 3 bases from V and 2 bases from J, with 10 bases between. The CDR3 consists of 15 residues. Germline V lookup: CDR1 MDHEN, CDR2 SYDVKM. DNA of the CDR3: TGTGCCAGCAGTTTGTTAGATACCAACACCGGGGAGCTGTTTTTT. The encoded protein is CASSLLDTNTGELFF.

Concerning this clonotype: One junction end disagrees with the germline gene, perhaps due to a read error. The chain is built from TRBV7-7 and TRBJ2-2; 8 nucleotides match TRBD1. Germline V gene lookup returns CDR1 SSHAT and CDR2 FNYEAQ (reference sequence). This CDR3 is built from 14 residues. CDR3 coding DNA: TGTGCTAGCAGCTCCGGACAGGGAGGCGGGGAGCTGTTTTTT. Translated: CASSSGQGGGELFF. The complete variable domain, with remaining parts taken from reference TRBV7-7 and TRBJ2-2, reads GAGVSQSPRYKVTKRGQDVTLRCDPISSHATLYWYQQALGQGPEFLTYFNYEAQPDKSGLPSDRFSAERPEGSISTLTIQRTEQRDSAMYRCASSSGQGGGELFFGEGSRLTVL.

This sequence joins TRBV27 and TRBJ1-1; 7 bases are a match to TRBD1. Looked up from germline, CDR1 is MNHEY and CDR2 is SMNVEV (reference sequence). J lost 4 bases, V lost 0 bases, and 2 bases had no gene match. The CDR3 is made up of 14 amino acids. The CDR3 coding sequence is TGTGCCAGCAGTTTATCCCGACAGGGCACTGAAGCTTTCTTT. This translates into CASSLSRQGTEAFF.

The sample holds many counts of this clonotype. The V gene is TRBV19, the J gene TRBJ2-1; D is uncertain. Trimming left V 3 bases short and J 4 bases short, with 13 bases between. This CDR3 is 15 amino acids long. CDR1 and CDR2 from the germline V gene are LNHDA and SQIVND (reference sequence). This CDR3 reads CASSIESTPYNEQFF. DNA for the CDR3: TGTGCCAGTAGTATCGAAAGTACCCCATACAATGAGCAGTTCTTC.

This clonotype was recorded many times. This chain uses TRBV7-8 with TRBJ2-1, with 8 bases that match TRBD2. With 1 base clipped from V and 5 bases from J, the junction kept 7 bases outside the gene matches. The CDR3 runs to 16 residues. Looked up from germline, CDR1 is SGHVS and CDR2 is FQNEAQ. CDR3 DNA: TGTGCCAGCAGCTTAGACCGACTAGCGCTCCACAATGAGCAGTTCTTC. Amino acid sequence: CASSLDRLALHNEQFF.

This clonotype was observed many times. The chain uses TRBV5-1 and TRBJ1-4, with a tentative D call TRBD1 (5 bases). Germline loops: CDR1 SGHRS, CDR2 YFSETQ. This CDR3 region has 19 residues. Trimming took off 4 bases at V and 0 bases at J, with 22 bases between the two ends. The CDR3 DNA reads TGCGCCAGCAGCGCCTCTCTCGGGGGACGGGCGGCAACTAATGAAAAACTGTTTTTT. This sequence encodes CASSASLGGRAATNEKLFF.

This clonotype was seen at least ten times. The V gene is TRBV15, the J gene TRBJ1-1, with D perhaps matching TRBD1 (6 bases). The CDR3 length is 14 residues. The germline V gene has CDR1 LNHNV and CDR2 YYDKDF (reference sequence). Trimming shortened V by 5 bases and J by 1 base, and 11 bases separated the two germline ends. The chain's CDR3 is CATSDRGGNTEAFF. The CDR3 DNA sequence: TGTGCCACCAGCGATAGGGGGGGGAACACTGAAGCTTTCTTT.

This clonotype turned up a few times. The J gene is TRBJ2-2, the V gene TRBV28, with D possibly being TRBD2 (5 bases). V was pared by 5 bases and J by 5 bases, with 15 bases between. The CDR3 totals 15 residues. Germline CDR1 reads MDHEN; CDR2 reads SYDVKM. The CDR3 coding sequence is TGTGCCAGCAGTAGAGGGTGGACGGGTACCGGGGAGCTGTTTTTT. Translated: CASSRGWTGTGELFF.

This clonotype has at least ten counts. V usage is TRBV5-1 and J usage is TRBJ2-6; tentatively, D is TRBD1 (6 bases). Germline V lookup: CDR1 SGHRS, CDR2 YFSETQ. Deletions cut 1 base from V and 3 bases from J, with 11 bases between. The CDR3 is 16 amino acids. CDR3 sequence: CASSLTGQDGANVLTF. The CDR3 DNA reads TGCGCCAGCAGCTTGACAGGGCAGGATGGGGCCAACGTCCTGACTTTC.

Remarks on this clonotype: An end of the junction does not agree with germline; a read error may underlie this. CDR3: CVSSFSEQSTDTQYF. DNA of the CDR3: TGTGTCAGCAGCTTTAGCGAGCAGAGCACAGATACGCAGTATTTT. The chain joins TRBV9 to TRBJ2-3; D is perhaps TRBD2 (5 bases). CDR3 length: 15 residues. Germline V gives CDR1 SGDLS, CDR2 YYNGEE.

This clonotype was seen only a few times. The gene calls are TRBV3-1 and TRBJ1-1; D possibly corresponds to TRBD1 (5 bases). Germline CDR1 LGHDT, CDR2 YNNKEL (reference sequence). The V end was cut by 7 bases, the J end by 0 bases, with 12 bases between. This CDR3 has 14 residues. The CDR3 sequence: CASNQGSMNTEAFF. CDR3 coding DNA: TGTGCCAGCAACCAGGGTTCCATGAACACTGAAGCTTTCTTT.

Many counts were recorded for this clonotype. The chain is built from TRBV5-1 and TRBJ2-2; 7 nucleotides line up with TRBD1. Per germline, CDR1 SGHRS and CDR2 YFSETQ. This CDR3 has 13 residues. V dropped 7 bases and J dropped 7; count of bases not matched to a gene: 7. The CDR3 coding sequence is TGCGCCAGCCACAGGGACAGCAGCGGGGAGCTGTTTTTT. The encoded protein is CASHRDSSGELFF. The variable domain in full, completed from reference TRBV5-1 and TRBJ2-2, reads KAGVTQTPRYLIKTRGQQVTLSCSPISGHRSVSWYQQTPGQGLQFLFEYFSETQRNKGNFPGRFSGRQFSNSRSEMNVSTLELGDSALYLCASHRDSSGELFFGEGSRLTVL.

The table lists this clonotype with many counts. The rearrangement links TRBV3-1 to TRBJ2-7, with D possibly TRBD1 on 5 matching bases. V was clipped by 4 bases and J by 3 bases, with 10 bases between them. The CDR3 is made up of 13 amino acids. From germline, CDR1 is LGHDT and CDR2 YNNKEL (reference sequence). CDR3 sequence (DNA): TGTGCCAGCAGCCCACAGGCGTACTACGAGCAGTACTTC. This gives the protein CASSPQAYYEQYF.

This clonotype was counted many times. The J gene is TRBJ1-5, the V gene TRBV4-1; D remains unclear. This CDR3 spans 14 amino acids. V lost 3 bases to trimming and J lost 9 bases, with 15 bases between them. The germline CDR1 and CDR2 sequences are MGHRA and YSYEKL. The CDR3 protein is CASSQFGGEGPQHF. Written as DNA, the CDR3 is TGCGCCAGCAGCCAGTTTGGAGGAGAGGGGCCCCAGCATTTT.

This clonotype showed up many times. CDR3: CASSSTPGTSGGSTDTQYF. CDR3 in DNA: TGTGCCAGCAGTTCCACCCCCGGGACTAGCGGTGGTAGCACAGATACGCAGTATTTT. The V and J genes are TRBV28 and TRBJ2-3; 11 bases agree with TRBD2. The CDR3 runs 19 residues. The germline CDR1 and CDR2 sequences are MDHEN and SYDVKM. Unmatched junction bases numbered 12, after V lost 4 bases and J lost 0 bases.

Ten or more counts support this clonotype. The chain recombines TRBV5-1 with TRBJ2-5; D assignment may be TRBD1 or TRBD2 (5 bases each). The V end lost 4 bases, the J end lost 1 base, and 14 bases lay between the germline ends. The germline V gene has CDR1 SGHRS and CDR2 YFSETQ. There are 15 residues in the CDR3. The chain's CDR3 is CASSHRMGAQETQYF. As DNA, the CDR3 is TGCGCCAGCAGCCACAGGATGGGAGCCCAAGAGACCCAGTACTTC.

As regards this clonotype: An end of the junction differs from the germline gene, which may be a read error. The genes are TRBV5-1 and TRBJ2-3; no definite D call. The germline gives CDR1 SGHRS, CDR2 YFSETQ. The CDR3 spans 16 residues. CDR3 protein: CASSFGVMTSTDTQYF. CDR3 nucleotides: TGTGCCAGCAGCTTTGGGGTGATGACTAGCACAGATACGCAGTATTTT.

The table lists this clonotype with many counts. This chain links TRBV15 with TRBJ2-2; no clear D. Germline V gives CDR1 LNHNV, CDR2 YYDKDF (reference sequence). The V gene lost 0 bases and the J gene lost 5 bases, with 10 bases spanning the gap. There are 15 residues in the CDR3. DNA for the CDR3: TGTGCCACCAGCAGAGAGCCAGCGATTACCGGGGAGCTGTTTTTT. This codes for CATSREPAITGELFF.

J is TRBJ1-5 and V is TRBV2, with 7 nucleotides matching TRBD1. CDR1 and CDR2 (germline): SNHLY, FYNNEI. The CDR3 loop spans 15 amino acids. V shed 4 bases, J shed 6 bases, and the junction held 9 bases outside the gene matches. The CDR3 loop is CASSGGQGDVQPQHF. In DNA form, the CDR3 reads TGTGCCAGCAGTGGTGGGCAGGGGGACGTTCAGCCCCAGCATTTT.